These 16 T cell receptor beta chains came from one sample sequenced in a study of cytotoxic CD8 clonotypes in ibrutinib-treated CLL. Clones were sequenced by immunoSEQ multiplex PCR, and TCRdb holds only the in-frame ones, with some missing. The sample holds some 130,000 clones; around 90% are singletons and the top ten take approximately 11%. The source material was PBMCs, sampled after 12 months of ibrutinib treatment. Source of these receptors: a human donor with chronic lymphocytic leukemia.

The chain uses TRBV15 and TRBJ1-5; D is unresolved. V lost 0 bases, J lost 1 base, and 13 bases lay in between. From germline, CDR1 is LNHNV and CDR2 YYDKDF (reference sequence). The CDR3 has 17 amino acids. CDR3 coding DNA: TGTGCCACCAGCAGAGATGTAGAGCTGAGGAGCAATCAGCCCCAGCATTTT. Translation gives CATSRDVELRSNQPQHF.

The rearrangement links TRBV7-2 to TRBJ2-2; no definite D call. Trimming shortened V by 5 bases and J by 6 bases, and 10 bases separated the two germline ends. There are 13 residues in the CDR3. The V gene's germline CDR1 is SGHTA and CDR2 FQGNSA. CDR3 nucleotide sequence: TGTGCCAGCAGCAGTCAGGTCGCCGGGGAGCTGTTTTTT. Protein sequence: CASSSQVAGELFF.

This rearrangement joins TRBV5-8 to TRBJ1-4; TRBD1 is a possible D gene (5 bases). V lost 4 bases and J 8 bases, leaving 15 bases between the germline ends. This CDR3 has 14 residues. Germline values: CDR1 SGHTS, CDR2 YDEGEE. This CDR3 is CASSLGTHREKLFF. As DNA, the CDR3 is TGTGCCAGCAGCCTCGGGACTCACCGCGAAAAACTGTTTTTT. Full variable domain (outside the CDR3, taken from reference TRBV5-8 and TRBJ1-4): EAGVTQSPTHLIKTRGQQATLRCSPISGHTSVYWYQQALGLGLQFLLWYDEGEERNRGNFPPRFSGRQFPNYSSELNVNALELEDSALYLCASSLGTHREKLFFGSGTQLSVL.

CDR3 amino acids: CAWRGGHTINYGYTF. In DNA, the CDR3 is TGTGCCTGGAGAGGAGGTCACACTATTAACTATGGCTACACCTTC. This chain uses TRBV30 with TRBJ1-2; D not resolved. Germline V lookup: CDR1 GTSNPN, CDR2 SVGIG (reference sequence). V gave up 3 bases and J gave up 1 base, with 15 bases separating them. This CDR3 is built from 15 residues.

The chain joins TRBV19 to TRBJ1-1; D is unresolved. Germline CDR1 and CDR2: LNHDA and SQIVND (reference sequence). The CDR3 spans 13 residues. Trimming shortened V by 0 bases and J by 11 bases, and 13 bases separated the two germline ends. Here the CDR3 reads CASSIDIVGSAFF. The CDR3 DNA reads TGTGCCAGTAGTATAGATATTGTGGGGTCGGCTTTCTTT.

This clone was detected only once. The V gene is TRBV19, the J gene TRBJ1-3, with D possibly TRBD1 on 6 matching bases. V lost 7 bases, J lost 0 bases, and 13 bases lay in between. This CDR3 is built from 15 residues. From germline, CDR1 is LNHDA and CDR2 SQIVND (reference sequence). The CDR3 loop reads CASTDRQSSGNTIYF. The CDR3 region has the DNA TGTGCCAGTACTGACAGGCAGTCCTCTGGAAACACCATATATTTT.

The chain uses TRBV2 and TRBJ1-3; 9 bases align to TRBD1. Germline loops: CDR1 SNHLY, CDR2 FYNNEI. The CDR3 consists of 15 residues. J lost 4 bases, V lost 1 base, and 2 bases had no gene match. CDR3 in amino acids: CASSEEGTGGNTIYF. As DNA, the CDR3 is TGTGCCAGCAGTGAAGAAGGGACAGGGGGAAACACCATATATTTT.

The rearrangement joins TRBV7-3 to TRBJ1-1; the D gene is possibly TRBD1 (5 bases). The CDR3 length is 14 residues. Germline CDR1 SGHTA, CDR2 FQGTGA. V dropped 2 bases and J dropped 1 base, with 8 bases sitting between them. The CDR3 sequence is CASSLQGTNTEAFF. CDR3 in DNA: TGTGCCAGCAGCTTACAGGGTACGAACACTGAAGCTTTCTTT.

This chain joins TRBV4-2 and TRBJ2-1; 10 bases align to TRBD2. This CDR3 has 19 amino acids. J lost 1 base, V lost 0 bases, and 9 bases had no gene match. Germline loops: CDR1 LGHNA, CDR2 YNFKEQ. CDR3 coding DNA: TGTGCCAGCAGCCAAGACCGGAGCGGGAGGGCCACATCCTACAATGAGCAGTTCTTC. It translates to CASSQDRSGRATSYNEQFF.

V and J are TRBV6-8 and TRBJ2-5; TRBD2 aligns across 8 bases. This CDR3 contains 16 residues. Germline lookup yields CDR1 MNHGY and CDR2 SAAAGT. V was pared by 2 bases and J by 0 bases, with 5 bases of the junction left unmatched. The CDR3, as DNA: TGTGCCAGCAGTTACACTAGCGGCGAACACCAAGAGACCCAGTACTTC. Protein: CASSYTSGEHQETQYF.

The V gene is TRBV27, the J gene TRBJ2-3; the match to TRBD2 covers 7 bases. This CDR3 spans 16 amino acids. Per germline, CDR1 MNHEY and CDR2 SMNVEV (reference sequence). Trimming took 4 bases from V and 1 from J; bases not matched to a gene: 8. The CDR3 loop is CASSYVGGMGTDTQYF. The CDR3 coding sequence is TGTGCCAGCAGTTACGTGGGAGGGATGGGCACAGATACGCAGTATTTT.

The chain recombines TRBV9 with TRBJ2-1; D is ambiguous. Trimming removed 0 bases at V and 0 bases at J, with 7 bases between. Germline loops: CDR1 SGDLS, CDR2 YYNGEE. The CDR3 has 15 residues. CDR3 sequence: CASSVASSSYNEQFF. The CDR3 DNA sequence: TGTGCCAGCAGCGTAGCCTCCAGCTCCTACAATGAGCAGTTCTTC.

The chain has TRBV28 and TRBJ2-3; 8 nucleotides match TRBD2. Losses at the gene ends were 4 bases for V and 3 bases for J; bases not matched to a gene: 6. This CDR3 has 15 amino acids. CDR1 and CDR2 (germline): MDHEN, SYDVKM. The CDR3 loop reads CASSYPSGLTDTQYF. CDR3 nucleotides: TGTGCCAGCAGTTATCCTAGCGGGCTTACAGATACGCAGTATTTT.

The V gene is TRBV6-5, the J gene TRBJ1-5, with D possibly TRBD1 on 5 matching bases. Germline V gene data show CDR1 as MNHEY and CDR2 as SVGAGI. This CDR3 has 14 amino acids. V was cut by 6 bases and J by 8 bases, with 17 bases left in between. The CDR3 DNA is TGTGCCAGCAGCCCTACCCAACAGGATAAGCCCCAGCATTTT. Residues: CASSPTQQDKPQHF.

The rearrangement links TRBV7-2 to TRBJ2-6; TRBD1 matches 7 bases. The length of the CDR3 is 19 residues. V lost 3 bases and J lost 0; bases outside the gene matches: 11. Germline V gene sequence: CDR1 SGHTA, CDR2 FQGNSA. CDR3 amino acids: CASSLADRTKFSGANVLTF. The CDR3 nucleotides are TGTGCCAGCAGCTTGGCGGACAGGACGAAATTCTCTGGGGCCAACGTCCTGACTTTC.

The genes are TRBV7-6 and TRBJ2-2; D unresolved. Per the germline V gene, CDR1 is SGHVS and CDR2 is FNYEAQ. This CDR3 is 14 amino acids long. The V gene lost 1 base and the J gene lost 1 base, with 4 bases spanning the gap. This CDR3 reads CASSLDENTGELFF. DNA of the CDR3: TGTGCCAGCAGCTTAGACGAGAACACCGGGGAGCTGTTTTTT. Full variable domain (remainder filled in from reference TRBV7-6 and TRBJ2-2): GAGVSQSPRYKVTKRGQDVALRCDPISGHVSLYWYRQALGQGPEFLTYFNYEAQQDKSGLPNDRFSAERPEGSISTLTIQRTEQRDSAMYRCASSLDENTGELFFGEGSRLTVL.